This T cell receptor beta chain was sequenced during a study of shared clonotypes between healthy human individuals. At the level of the study: CD4 naive and CD4 memory each took three plates per donor, while CD8 naive took two and CD8 memory one.

The repertoire was sequenced with immunoSEQ multiplex PCR; TCRdb's copy has only in-frame clones and lacks some. This repertoire shows roughly 570,000 clones, more than 95% found once; its top ten account for 0.3%. Notes on the study in general: Among a few donors, roughly 5% of naive CD4 clonotypes were found in common.

CD45RO-negative cells were positively selected for CCR7, leaving out terminally differentiated effector memory CD45RA+ cells. Caucasian adults living in Nashville, Tennessee, provided all samples. Worth noting for this clone: Its antigen remains unknown.

The specimen was naive CD8+ T cells sorted from blood. The receptor was isolated from a man younger than 40 in good health.

This CDR3 reads CASSPLAGGGGYEQYF. The CDR3 DNA is TGTGCCAGCAGCCCTCTAGCGGGAGGGGGGGGCTACGAGCAGTACTTC. The V and J genes are TRBV7-2 and TRBJ2-7; 12 positions match TRBD2. CDR3 size: 16 residues. After removal of 5 bases from V and 3 bases from J, the junction contained 8 bases not matched to a gene. Germline V gene lookup returns CDR1 SGHTA and CDR2 FQGNSA. Supplemented by reference TRBV7-2 and TRBJ2-7, the full variable domain reads GAGVSQSPSNKVTEKGKDVELRCDPISGHTALYWYRQSLGQGLEFLIYFQGNSAPDKSGLPSDRFSAERTGGSVSTLTIQRTQQEDSAVYLCASSPLAGGGGYEQYFGPGTRLTVT.